This T cell receptor (beta chain) came from a study of metastatic and nonmetastatic thyroid tumors. Study information: Blood and tumor or nodule tissue repertoires from malignant and benign thyroid patients were compared.

Every patient was untreated before thyroid surgery. This clone was counted many times. Since a much larger clone is just one base distant, this may be a read error. The CDR3 contains 15 residues. CDR1 is SNHLY, CDR2 FYNNEI, per germline. TCRdb reprocessed the PCR reads via MiXCR. The sample consists of under 45,000 clones, 18% of them appearing once. Sequencing was carried out using tumor tissue. V and J are TRBV2 and TRBJ1-5, with a weak D call TRBD1 (6 bases). This TCR was sampled from a female donor with papillary thyroid cancer or a benign thyroid nodule (not recorded which). Some clones in this sample may be carry-over from other donors' samples. CDR3 protein: CTSRRQELSNQPQHF. In DNA form, the CDR3 reads TGTACCAGCAGGCGACAGGAACTTAGCAATCAGCCCCAGCATTTT. Supplemented by reference TRBV2 and TRBJ1-5, the full variable domain reads EPEVTQTPSHQVTQMGQEVILRCVPISNHLYFYWYRQILGQKVEFLVSFYNNEISEKSEIFDDQFSVERPDGSNFTLKIRSTKLEDSAMYFCTSRRQELSNQPQHFGDGTRLSIL.